The 25 T cell receptor beta chains given below trace back to one sample, sequenced in a study of cytomegalovirus exposure and HLA in healthy donors. Primers for the PCR totalled 60 Vbeta and 13 Jbeta. Profiled with immunoSEQ multiplex PCR; TCRdb holds only in-frame clones, not every one. The profile shows over 70,000 clones, about three quarters of them singletons. Material: PBMCs. The receptor set was obtained from a male donor in good health and CMV-seropositive.

In its sample, this clone was seen once. CDR3 in amino acids: CASRLQGSGEKLFF. CDR3 nucleotides: TGTGCCAGCAGACTACAGGGGTCAGGTGAAAAACTGTTTTTT. The V and J genes are TRBV6-5 and TRBJ1-4, with TRBD1 matching 7 bases. Germline CDR1 is MNHEY and CDR2 is SVGAGI. This CDR3 is 14 amino acids long. J was trimmed by 7 bases and V by 6 bases; bases with no gene match: 8.

This clone was detected only a few times. The rearrangement joins TRBV29-1 to TRBJ1-4; 9 bases are a match to TRBD1. Germline V gene lookup returns CDR1 SQVTM and CDR2 ANQGSEA. V shed 7 bases and J 7 bases; nucleotides not matched to a gene: 16. The CDR3 contains 16 residues. This CDR3 is CSAGEKRGQGREKLFF. The CDR3 nucleotides are TGCAGCGCCGGGGAGAAAAGGGGACAGGGCCGTGAAAAACTGTTTTTT. The whole variable domain, filled in from reference TRBV29-1 and TRBJ1-4, reads SAVISQKPSRDICQRGTSLTIQCQVDSQVTMMFWYRQQPGQSLTLIATANQGSEATYESGFVIDKFPISRPNLTFSTLTVSNMSPEDSSIYLCSAGEKRGQGREKLFFGSGTQLSVL.

This chain links TRBV5-1 with TRBJ2-5, with TRBD2 identical over 10 bases. This CDR3 is 15 amino acids long. V shed 1 base, J shed 4 bases, and the junction held 4 bases outside the gene matches. The germline CDR1 and CDR2 sequences are SGHRS and YFSETQ. The CDR3 sequence: CASSLLAGVLETQYF. Here the CDR3 DNA reads TGCGCCAGCAGCTTGCTAGCGGGAGTTTTAGAGACCCAGTACTTC.

CDR3 coding DNA: TGTGCCAGCAGCTTAGGAGGACGGGGAAATGAAAAACTGTTTTTT. Its translation is CASSLGGRGNEKLFF. The chain combines TRBV13 with TRBJ1-4; no definite D call. The V end lost 0 bases, the J end lost 5 bases, and 10 bases lay between the germline ends. This CDR3 spans 15 amino acids. Germline V gene data show CDR1 as PRHDT and CDR2 as FYEKMQ (reference sequence).

On this clone itself: A read error may account for a junction end that differs from germline. V gene TRBV7-3 combines with J gene TRBJ2-1; 11 positions agree with TRBD2. CDR3 size: 16 residues. Germline CDR1 and CDR2: SGHTA and FQGTGA. This CDR3 is CASSITSGGTLREQFF. CDR3 nucleotides: TGTGCCAGCAGCATAACTAGCGGGGGCACCCTTCGGGAGCAGTTCTTC. Full variable domain (missing parts from reference TRBV7-3 and TRBJ2-1): GAGVSQTPSNKVTEKGKYVELRCDPISGHTALYWYRQSLGQGPEFLIYFQGTGAADDSGLPNDRFFAVRPEGSVSTLKIQRTERGDSAVYLCASSITSGGTLREQFFGPGTRLTVL.

This chain joins TRBV19 and TRBJ2-5; D perhaps matches TRBD1 (5 bases). The CDR3 runs to 15 residues. The germline V gene has CDR1 LNHDA and CDR2 SQIVND (reference sequence). Trimming left V 4 bases short and J 1 base short, with 13 bases between. The CDR3 region has the DNA TGTGCCAGTAGTACCACAGAGACAGCCCAAGAGACCCAGTACTTC. Translated, it gives CASSTTETAQETQYF.

This clone appeared once. The chain has TRBV5-1 and TRBJ2-3; 9 positions match TRBD1. The CDR3 consists of 15 residues. Germline V lookup: CDR1 SGHRS, CDR2 YFSETQ. Germline trimming cut 4 bases from V and 4 bases from J; bases unmatched to any gene: 7. The CDR3 coding sequence is TGCGCCAGCAGCCCCACAGGGGGCTGGGCAGATACGCAGTATTTT. Its translation is CASSPTGGWADTQYF.

As for this clone: The sample carries other DNA sequences with the same CDR3. This chain joins TRBV7-3 and TRBJ2-1, with 7 bases fitting TRBD2. This CDR3 spans 14 amino acids. J was trimmed by 7 bases and V by 0 bases; bases with no gene match: 3. Germline loops: CDR1 SGHTA, CDR2 FQGTGA. CDR3 amino acids: CASSLTRDYNEQFF. The DNA for the CDR3 is TGTGCCAGCAGCTTAACCAGGGACTATAATGAGCAGTTCTTC.

The chain carries TRBV29-1 and TRBJ2-7; D possibly corresponds to TRBD1 (6 bases). V shed 5 bases and J shed 9 bases, with 23 bases lying between them. There are 14 residues in the CDR3. Germline CDR1 and CDR2: SQVTM and ANQGSEA. CDR3 bases: TGCAGCGTTTTGGGTGGGGGCCGGGATGGGGGGCAGTACTTC. This translates into CSVLGGGRDGGQYF.

The chain joins TRBV5-1 to TRBJ1-2; the D gene is possibly TRBD1 (6 bases). The CDR3 consists of 17 residues. The V gene lost 0 bases and the J gene lost 6 bases, with 21 bases spanning the gap. Per the germline V gene, CDR1 is SGHRS and CDR2 is YFSETQ. DNA for the CDR3: TGCGCCAGCAGCTTGGGCACAGGGCAGGGACGAGCGGATGGCTACACCTTC. This sequence encodes CASSLGTGQGRADGYTF.

This chain connects TRBV30 to TRBJ2-7; TRBD1 matches at 8 bases. The CDR3 spans 12 residues. Germline values: CDR1 GTSNPN, CDR2 SVGIG (reference sequence). The V and J ends lost 5 bases and 3 bases, in that order; junction bases with no gene match: 3. In DNA, the CDR3 is TGTGCCTGGGGGGGACAGGACTACGAGCAGTACTTC. Its protein product is CAWGGQDYEQYF.

The chain is built from TRBV5-6 and TRBJ2-2, with D possibly matching TRBD2 (6 bases). CDR3 length equals 16 residues. Germline V CDR1 and CDR2: SGHDT, YYEEEE. Between the trimmed V and J ends, which lost 3 bases and 5 bases, there was a span of 17 bases. Written as DNA, the CDR3 is TGTGCCAGCAGCTCCTACCGGGACTCTGTGACCGGGGAGCTGTTTTTT. Protein: CASSSYRDSVTGELFF.

V and J are TRBV30 and TRBJ2-4; 10 nucleotides line up with TRBD1. Germline V CDR1 and CDR2: GTSNPN, SVGIG (reference sequence). V was pared by 3 bases and J by 7 bases, with 6 bases of the junction left unmatched. This CDR3 has 14 residues. The CDR3 DNA is TGTGCCTGGAGCCTGACAGGGGGCTTTAACATTCAGTACTTC. Its protein product is CAWSLTGGFNIQYF.

This clone has a handful of counts. The chain joins TRBV12-5 to TRBJ1-3; 8 nucleotides match TRBD1. This CDR3 comprises 16 residues. The V gene's germline CDR1 is LGHNT and CDR2 FRNRAP. The trim removed 6 bases at V and 4 bases at J, leaving 11 bases unmatched. The CDR3 coding sequence is TGTGCTAGTGGACCACGCAGGGGGCGTGGAGGAAACACCATATATTTT. This translates into CASGPRRGRGGNTIYF.

V usage is TRBV27 and J usage is TRBJ1-4; TRBD1 might be the D (5 bases). V lost 3 bases and J lost 7, with 15 bases in between. This CDR3 has 15 residues. Germline V gene sequence: CDR1 MNHEY, CDR2 SMNVEV (reference sequence). The CDR3 is CASSFVPGLSEKLFF. CDR3 coding DNA: TGTGCCAGCAGTTTCGTCCCGGGACTTTCTGAAAAACTGTTTTTT.

Details on this clone: A read error may produce the germline difference seen at one junction end. The rearrangement uses TRBV30 and TRBJ2-6; D might be TRBD2 (5 bases). Per the germline V gene, CDR1 is GTSNPN and CDR2 is SVGIG (reference sequence). The CDR3 has 13 residues. This CDR3 is CAGSSSGANVLTF. CDR3 DNA: TGTGCCGGGAGCAGCTCTGGGGCCAACGTCCTGACTTTC.

V is TRBV7-8 and J is TRBJ2-7; 7 bases map to TRBD2. Germline V gene lookup returns CDR1 SGHVS and CDR2 FQNEAQ. V lost 5 bases to trimming and J lost 2 bases; unmatched junction nucleotides: 6. The CDR3 is 14 residues long. The CDR3 sequence is CASSRGDKPYEQYF. The CDR3 coding sequence is TGTGCCAGCAGCCGGGGGGATAAACCCTACGAGCAGTACTTC.

V and J are TRBV5-1 and TRBJ1-1; 7 bases are shared with TRBD1. V was clipped by 4 bases and J by 0 bases; unmatched bases: 12. Germline lookup yields CDR1 SGHRS and CDR2 YFSETQ. The CDR3 is made up of 17 amino acids. CDR3 coding DNA: TGCGCCAGCAGCCCCCCCGGCCTCGGACAGGTGAACACTGAAGCTTTCTTT. Translated: CASSPPGLGQVNTEAFF.

The gene calls are TRBV25-1 and TRBJ2-7; D might be TRBD2 (6 bases). CDR1 and CDR2 from the germline V gene are MGHDK and SYGVNS. The CDR3 sequence is 16 residues long. V lost 2 bases to trimming and J lost 2 bases, with 16 bases between them. The CDR3 nucleotides are TGTGCCAGCAGTGAACGATCTACCGGGAGCACCTACGAGCAGTACTTC. Encoded protein: CASSERSTGSTYEQYF.

The chain couples TRBV18 to TRBJ1-1, with D perhaps TRBD1 (6 bases). The CDR3 has 15 amino acids. The V gene's germline CDR1 is KGHSH and CDR2 LQKENI. Trimming pared 2 bases from V and 0 bases from J, leaving 10 bases between. CDR3 loop: CASSPRTAMNTEAFF. CDR3 coding DNA: TGTGCCAGCTCACCAAGGACAGCCATGAACACTGAAGCTTTCTTT.

The chain is built from TRBV28 and TRBJ1-3; weak D call: TRBD1 (6 bases). CDR3 length: 15 amino acids. The V and J ends lost 6 bases and 4 bases respectively, with 16 bases between them. Germline CDR1 and CDR2: MDHEN and SYDVKM. The CDR3 protein is CASSFRDNPGNTIYF. The CDR3 nucleotides are TGTGCCAGCAGCTTCCGGGACAATCCCGGAAACACCATATATTTT.

This clone was observed a single time. The V call is TRBV7-2, the J call TRBJ2-7, with TRBD2 matching 8 bases. With 1 base clipped from V and 4 bases from J, the junction kept 12 bases outside the gene matches. The germline CDR1 and CDR2 sequences are SGHTA and FQGNSA. CDR3 length equals 17 residues. The CDR3 sequence is CASSLVGGAGAAYEQYF. The DNA for the CDR3 is TGTGCCAGCAGCTTAGTTGGGGGAGCGGGAGCGGCTTACGAGCAGTACTTC.

This clone appeared a few times. V usage is TRBV7-2 and J usage is TRBJ1-2; 11 bases match TRBD1. The V and J ends lost 5 bases and 8 bases, in that order; junction bases with no gene match: 4. This CDR3 comprises 13 residues. CDR1 SGHTA and CDR2 FQGNSA come from the germline V gene. DNA for the CDR3: TGTGCCAGCAGCCCGGACAGGGGGCGGGGCTACACCTTC. Residues: CASSPDRGRGYTF. The full variable domain, completed using reference TRBV7-2 and TRBJ1-2, is GAGVSQSPSNKVTEKGKDVELRCDPISGHTALYWYRQSLGQGLEFLIYFQGNSAPDKSGLPSDRFSAERTGGSVSTLTIQRTQQEDSAVYLCASSPDRGRGYTFGSGTRLTVV.

The V call is TRBV11-2, the J call TRBJ2-2; D remains ambiguous. Germline CDR1 SGHAT, CDR2 FQNNGV. CDR3 size: 12 residues. The ends were cut back, 4 bases at V and 9 bases at J, with 9 bases in the middle. The CDR3 region is CASSSPFRELFF. CDR3 sequence (DNA): TGTGCCAGCAGCTCCCCATTCCGGGAGCTGTTTTTT.

In this sample, this clone turned up a few times. CDR3 protein: CASSRDRVSYNEQFF. The CDR3, as DNA: TGTGCCAGCAGCCGAGACAGGGTAAGCTACAATGAGCAGTTCTTC. The gene calls are TRBV27 and TRBJ2-1; 7 bases line up with TRBD1. This CDR3 is built from 15 residues. V lost 6 bases to trimming and J lost 3 bases; unmatched junction nucleotides: 8. The germline CDR1 and CDR2 sequences are MNHEY and SMNVEV (reference sequence).